This T cell receptor (beta chain) emerged from a study of blood T cell repertoires in COVID-19. Study background: Sites in the United States, Italy and Spain provided acute and convalescent COVID-19 samples. T cells, B-cell-depleted T cells, or PBMCs supplied cDNA or gDNA.

Original processing methods: For nucleated cells, counts were estimated from reference gene primer amplification. Sequencing used immunoSEQ multiplex PCR; TCRdb keeps in-frame clones, though not all of them. V and J calls plus clone size are reproduced from that table; the DNA served to infer D and trimming. The profile shows roughly 90,000 clones, 85% to 90% of them singletons. Trimming removed 2 bases from V and 7 bases from J, with 12 bases in between. This CDR3 is built from 14 residues. CDR1 is SGHTA, CDR2 FQGTGA, per germline. Sequencing used peripheral blood. This receptor was identified in a human donor with active COVID-19. The donor label of this sample is uncertain. The chain links TRBV7-3 to TRBJ2-1, with TRBD1 as a possible D gene (6 bases). The CDR3 coding sequence is TGTGCCAGCAGCTTAGCGGGCCAGGGGAATGAGCAGTTCTTC. Protein: CASSLAGQGNEQFF.